The 20 T cell receptor beta chains presented below share a single source sample, sequenced in a study of early T cells in non-severe SARS-CoV-2 infection. TCRdb fed the 5' RACE reads into MiXCR, producing one record per CDR3 protein. The sample holds 70,000 to 95,000 distinct CDR3 sequences, roughly a sixth seen once. Sequencing was performed on whole blood. The receptors come from an adult who was a healthcare worker with PCR-confirmed SARS-CoV-2 infection or an uninfected control (not recorded which).

This clonotype was found a few times. The chain joins TRBV7-2 to TRBJ2-7; 8 bases are shared with TRBD2. CDR1 and CDR2 (germline): SGHTA, FQGNSA. The CDR3 is made up of 15 amino acids. Trimming cost V 5 bases and J 6 bases; bases outside gene matches: 12. The CDR3 DNA sequence: TGTGCCAGCAGCCTCAGCGGACTAGCCGTCGGCGAGCAGTACTTC. Translated, it gives CASSLSGLAVGEQYF.

There are a few counts of this clonotype. The chain links TRBV29-1 to TRBJ2-7; possible D gene TRBD1, 6 bases. Trimming removed 7 bases from V and 2 bases from J, with 15 bases in between. The CDR3 sequence is 13 residues long. Germline V gene lookup returns CDR1 SQVTM and CDR2 ANQGSEA. CDR3 in amino acids: CSAGTPSTYEQYF. In DNA, the CDR3 is TGCAGCGCCGGGACACCTAGCACCTACGAGCAGTACTTC.

The J gene is TRBJ1-6, the V gene TRBV2; 8 bases align to TRBD1. Germline trimming cut 7 bases from V and 10 bases from J; bases unmatched to any gene: 15. CDR1 is SNHLY, CDR2 FYNNEI, per germline. The CDR3 covers 16 residues. The CDR3 sequence is CASNEGPGTGESPLHF. CDR3 nucleotide sequence: TGTGCCAGCAACGAAGGACCCGGGACAGGCGAATCACCCCTCCACTTT.

The chain carries TRBV11-2 and TRBJ2-5; 9 nucleotides align to TRBD2. V dropped 6 bases and J dropped 5; count of bases not matched to a gene: 19. Germline-derived CDR1 and CDR2 are SGHAT and FQNNGV. The CDR3 has 18 amino acids. CDR3: CASSSRGTLSGSGETQYF. The CDR3 DNA reads as TGTGCCAGCAGTTCACGGGGAACCCTTAGCGGGAGCGGCGAGACCCAGTACTTC.

The genes are TRBV6-6 and TRBJ1-2; perhaps TRBD1 as D (5 bases). Trimming took 5 bases from V and 4 from J, leaving 14 bases between them. This CDR3 comprises 14 residues. The germline V gene encodes CDR1 MNHNY and CDR2 SVGAGI (reference sequence). This CDR3 reads CASSPRSGTYGYTF. As DNA, the CDR3 is TGTGCCAGCAGTCCCCGGTCAGGGACCTATGGCTACACCTTC.

This clonotype was seen only a few times. This chain links TRBV15 with TRBJ2-4; D unresolved. CDR3 length: 14 residues. The ends were cut back, 0 bases at V and 0 bases at J, with 3 bases in the middle. Germline V lookup: CDR1 LNHNV, CDR2 YYDKDF (reference sequence). This CDR3 reads CATSRDLAKNIQYF. CDR3 bases: TGTGCCACCAGCAGAGACCTAGCCAAAAACATTCAGTACTTC.

The gene calls are TRBV27 and TRBJ2-1; 11 bases match TRBD2. CDR1 and CDR2 from the germline V gene are MNHEY and SMNVEV (reference sequence). This CDR3 has 15 amino acids. Trimming at V came to 8 bases and at J to 8 bases, leaving 11 bases not matched to a gene. The CDR3 nucleotides read TGTGCCAGCCCAACTAGCGGGGGTGAAGGGGATGAGCAGTTCTTC. Translating gives CASPTSGGEGDEQFF.

The rearrangement links TRBV29-1 to TRBJ2-3, with D possibly matching TRBD1 (6 bases). The CDR3 loop spans 13 amino acids. V was pared by 7 bases and J by 4 bases, with 15 bases between. The germline V gene encodes CDR1 SQVTM and CDR2 ANQGSEA. CDR3: CSASRGFPDTQYF. CDR3 DNA sequence: TGCAGCGCATCGAGGGGGTTTCCAGATACGCAGTATTTT.

The chain couples TRBV29-1 to TRBJ2-3; D is unresolved. The CDR3 has 11 residues. In germline, CDR1 is SQVTM, CDR2 ANQGSEA. V lost 3 bases and J 3 bases, leaving 4 bases between the germline ends. In nucleotides, the CDR3 is TGCAGCGTTGACACTACAGATACGCAGTATTTT. This codes for CSVDTTDTQYF.

The chain uses TRBV29-1 and TRBJ2-3, with 9 positions matching TRBD2. V shed 6 bases and J 2 bases; nucleotides not matched to a gene: 12. This CDR3 has 16 amino acids. Germline CDR1 and CDR2: SQVTM and ANQGSEA. CDR3 DNA: TGCAGCGTCCCTCTGGGGCTAGCGGGGTTCACAGATACGCAGTATTTT. It codes for CSVPLGLAGFTDTQYF.

The table lists this clonotype with a few counts. CDR3 nucleotides: TGTGCCAGCAGTCCTACAGGAAATTCACCCCTCCACTTT. Encoded protein: CASSPTGNSPLHF. The chain joins TRBV6-2 or TRBV6-3 to TRBJ1-6; a possible D gene is TRBD1 (5 bases). In germline, CDR1 is MNHEY, CDR2 SVGEGT. The CDR3 is made up of 13 amino acids. V lost 5 bases to trimming and J lost 7 bases, with 9 bases between them.

Only a few counts were recorded for this clonotype. This chain uses TRBV18 with TRBJ2-5, with D possibly being TRBD1 or TRBD2 (5 bases each). The ends were cut back, 3 bases at V and 7 bases at J, with 15 bases in the middle. The CDR3 is 14 amino acids. Germline V lookup: CDR1 KGHSH, CDR2 LQKENI. The CDR3 coding sequence is TGTGCCAGCTCACCCGACAGCGGCGGCGGGACCCAGTACTTC. Its protein is CASSPDSGGGTQYF.

The gene calls are TRBV12-3 or TRBV12-4 and TRBJ2-1, with TRBD1 matching over 9 bases. This CDR3 contains 15 residues. The V segment lost 7 bases and the J segment 10 bases; nucleotides outside the gene matches: 14. DNA for the CDR3: TGTGCCAGCACCCCCGGTGGGACAGGGTTTCGGGAGCAGTTCTTC. Protein sequence: CASTPGGTGFREQFF.

This clonotype has ten or more counts. This rearrangement joins TRBV5-4 to TRBJ2-3, with D perhaps TRBD2 (5 bases). V was clipped by 1 base and J by 1 base, with 13 bases between them. Looked up from germline, CDR1 is SGHNT and CDR2 is YYREEE (reference sequence). The CDR3 contains 16 residues. CDR3 in amino acids: CASSLLALAGTDTQYF. The CDR3 bases are TGTGCCAGCAGCTTGTTAGCGCTAGCCGGCACAGATACGCAGTATTTT.

This clonotype was counted many times. The rearrangement joins TRBV2 to TRBJ1-5; D unresolved. The CDR3 is 14 residues long. The ends were cut back, 5 bases at V and 2 bases at J, with 10 bases in the middle. The germline V gene has CDR1 SNHLY and CDR2 FYNNEI. For the CDR3, the DNA is TGTGCCAGCAGTTACATGGAAGGCAATCAGCCCCAGCATTTT. It is translated as CASSYMEGNQPQHF. Based on the CDR3 plus reference TRBV2 and TRBJ1-5, the full variable domain is EPEVTQTPSHQVTQMGQEVILRCVPISNHLYFYWYRQILGQKVEFLVSFYNNEISEKSEIFDDQFSVERPDGSNFTLKIRSTKLEDSAMYFCASSYMEGNQPQHFGDGTRLSIL.

This clonotype has a handful of counts. This chain links TRBV5-1 with TRBJ2-2; the D is unclear. CDR1 SGHRS and CDR2 YFSETQ come from the germline V gene. V lost 1 base to trimming and J lost 5 bases, with 6 bases between them. This CDR3 is built from 13 residues. The CDR3 nucleotides read TGCGCCAGCAGCTTGCTGGAGACCGGGGAGCTGTTTTTT. Residues: CASSLLETGELFF.

Only a few counts were recorded for this clonotype. The chain is built from TRBV21-1 and TRBJ2-5. TRBV21-1 is termed a pseudogene. This CDR3 spans 14 amino acids. In nucleotides, the CDR3 is TGTGCCAGCAGCAAAGCGCGGGACCAAGAGACCCAGTACTTC. Translation: CASSKARDQETQYF.

The V gene is TRBV27, the J gene TRBJ1-1; D remains unclear. The CDR3 is 12 amino acids. Per germline, CDR1 MNHEY and CDR2 SMNVEV (reference sequence). V was cut by 4 bases and J by 4 bases, with 7 bases left in between. The CDR3 region has the DNA TGTGCCAGCAGTTCGGGAGTCACTGAAGCTTTCTTT. Its translation: CASSSGVTEAFF.

The J gene is TRBJ2-5, the V gene TRBV19; D is ambiguous. The CDR3 is 17 residues long. Trimming pared 5 bases from V and 1 base from J, leaving 20 bases between. CDR1 and CDR2 (germline): LNHDA, SQIVND (reference sequence). CDR3 loop: CASSLRSPPNFQETQYF. As DNA, the CDR3 is TGTGCCAGTAGTCTTAGGAGCCCACCGAATTTCCAAGAGACCCAGTACTTC. Full variable domain (outside the CDR3, taken from reference TRBV19 and TRBJ2-5): DGGITQSPKYLFRKEGQNVTLSCEQNLNHDAMYWYRQDPGQGLRLIYYSQIVNDFQKGDIAEGYSVSREKKESFPLTVTSAQKNPTAFYLCASSLRSPPNFQETQYFGPGTRLLVL.

This clonotype occurred many times. The rearrangement links TRBV7-3 to TRBJ1-6; TRBD1 might be the D (6 bases). Trimming removed 5 bases at V and 5 bases at J, with 13 bases between. Germline CDR1 is SGHTA and CDR2 is FQGTGA. The CDR3 runs 15 residues. CDR3 bases: TGTGCCAGCAGCCTCAGGGGCGACCATAATTCACCCCTCCACTTT. Its translation is CASSLRGDHNSPLHF.